Here is one TCR beta chain with its context. Sequencing was performed with immunoSEQ multiplex PCR; in TCRdb, only in-frame clones are kept and a portion is missing. The sample contains some 78,000 clones, approximately 89% of which appear only once. Trimming at V came to 4 bases and at J to 7 bases, leaving 10 bases not matched to a gene. Germline V CDR1 and CDR2: MDHEN, SYDVKM. This CDR3 contains 16 residues. The data originate from a study of blood T cell repertoires in COVID-19. The clonotype originates from a man between 65 and 85 years old with active or convalescent COVID-19. This chain links TRBV28 with TRBJ2-2; TRBD1 agrees at 9 bases. The sequenced sample consisted of peripheral blood. Here the CDR3 reads CASSSTGTGYGGELFF. The CDR3 nucleotides read TGTGCCAGCAGTTCCACCGGGACAGGGTATGGCGGGGAGCTGTTTTTT. The full variable domain, with the rest looked up from reference TRBV28 and TRBJ2-2, is DVKVTQSSRYLVKRTGEKVFLECVQDMDHENMFWYRQDPGLGLRLIYFSYDVKMKEKGDIPEGYSVSREKKERFSLILESASTNQTSMYLCASSSTGTGYGGELFFGEGSRLTVL.